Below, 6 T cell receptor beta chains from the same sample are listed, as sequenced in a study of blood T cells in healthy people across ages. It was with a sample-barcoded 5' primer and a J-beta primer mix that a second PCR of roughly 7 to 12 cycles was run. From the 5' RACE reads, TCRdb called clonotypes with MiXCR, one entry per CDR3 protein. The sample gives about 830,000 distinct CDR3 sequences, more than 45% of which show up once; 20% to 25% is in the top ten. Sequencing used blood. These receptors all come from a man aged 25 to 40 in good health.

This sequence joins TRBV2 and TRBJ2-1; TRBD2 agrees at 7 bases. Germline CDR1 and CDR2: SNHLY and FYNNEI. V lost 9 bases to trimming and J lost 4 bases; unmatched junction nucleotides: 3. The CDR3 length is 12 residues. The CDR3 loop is CASLAVYNEQFF. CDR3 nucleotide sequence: TGTGCCAGTCTAGCGGTATACAATGAGCAGTTCTTC.

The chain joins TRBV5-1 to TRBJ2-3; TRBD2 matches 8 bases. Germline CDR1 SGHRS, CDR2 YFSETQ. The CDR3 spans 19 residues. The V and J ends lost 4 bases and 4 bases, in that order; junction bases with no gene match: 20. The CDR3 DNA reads TGCGCCAGCAGCCTTCGGGACACCCCTAGAGCGGGGGTCCCAGATACGCAGTATTTT. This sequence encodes CASSLRDTPRAGVPDTQYF.

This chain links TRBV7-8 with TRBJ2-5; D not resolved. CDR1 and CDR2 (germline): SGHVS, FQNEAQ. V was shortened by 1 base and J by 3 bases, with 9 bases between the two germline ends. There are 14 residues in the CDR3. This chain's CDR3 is CASSLGVAEETQYF. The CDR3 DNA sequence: TGTGCCAGCAGCTTAGGGGTGGCGGAAGAGACCCAGTACTTC. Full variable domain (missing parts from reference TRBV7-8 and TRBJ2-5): GAGVSQSPRYKVAKRGQDVALRCDPISGHVSLFWYQQALGQGPEFLTYFQNEAQLDKSGLPSDRFFAERPEGSVSTLKIQRTQQEDSAVYLCASSLGVAEETQYFGPGTRLLVL.

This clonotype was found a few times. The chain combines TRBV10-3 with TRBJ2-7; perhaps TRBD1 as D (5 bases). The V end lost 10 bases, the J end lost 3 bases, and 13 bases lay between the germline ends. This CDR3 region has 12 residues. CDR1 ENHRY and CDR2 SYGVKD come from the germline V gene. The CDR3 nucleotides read TGTGCCACAGGGCCAGATCTCTACGAGCAGTACTTC. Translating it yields CATGPDLYEQYF.

CDR3 DNA sequence: TGTGCCAGCAGCTTAGCGGTGTCCTGGGATGAGCAGTACTTC. This translates into CASSLAVSWDEQYF. The chain is built from TRBV7-9 and TRBJ2-7; D call uncertain. The ends were cut back, 0 bases at V and 7 bases at J, with 13 bases in the middle. Germline CDR1 SEHNR, CDR2 FQNEAQ (reference sequence). This CDR3 spans 14 amino acids. The full variable domain, with the rest looked up from reference TRBV7-9 and TRBJ2-7, is DTGVSQNPRHKITKRGQNVTFRCDPISEHNRLYWYRQTLGQGPEFLTYFQNEAQLEKSRLLSDRFSAERPKGSFSTLEIQRTEQGDSAMYLCASSLAVSWDEQYFGPGTRLTVT.

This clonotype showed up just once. The CDR3 region has the DNA TGTGCCAGCACCCCACCGGGGGACCGCGAAGCTTTCTTT. Residues: CASTPPGDREAFF. The rearrangement uses TRBV6-6 and TRBJ1-1; a possible D gene is TRBD1 (5 bases). Germline V lookup: CDR1 MNHNY, CDR2 SVGAGI (reference sequence). The CDR3 sequence is 13 residues long. With 7 bases removed from V and 8 bases from J, the gap between germline ends came to 17 bases.